The 24 T cell receptor beta chains listed next were all sequenced from one sample in a study of radiotherapy plus CTLA-4 blockade in lung cancer. Only in-frame clones appear in the TCRdb table, and some are missing; sequencing was by immunoSEQ multiplex PCR. Of 23,000 or so clones in the sample, 65% to 85% were seen once. The sequences come from peripheral blood, collected from a patient treated with radiotherapy plus ipilimumab. Receptors originate from a human donor with non-small cell lung cancer who had stable disease on radiotherapy plus ipilimumab.

This chain links TRBV7-2 with TRBJ2-7; D remains ambiguous. CDR1 is SGHTA, CDR2 FQGNSA, per germline. This CDR3 comprises 15 residues. The V end was cut by 0 bases, the J end by 2 bases, with 11 bases between. The CDR3 DNA sequence: TGTGCCAGCAGCTTAGCGTCCAGGTCTCCCTACGAGCAGTACTTC. Its protein product is CASSLASRSPYEQYF.

Notes on this clone: With a much larger clone just one base away, this may be a read error. The genes are TRBV20-1 and TRBJ1-1, with a possible D match to TRBD1 (6 bases). There are 11 residues in the CDR3. Per germline, CDR1 DFQATT and CDR2 SNEGSKA (reference sequence). The CDR3: CGGRVDTEASF. As DNA, the CDR3 is TGCGGGGGCCGGGTCGACACTGAAGCTTCCTTT.

The chain joins TRBV25-1 to TRBJ1-1; maybe TRBD1 (5 bases). The CDR3 runs 16 residues. V was pared by 2 bases and J by 2 bases, with 15 bases between. Per germline, CDR1 MGHDK and CDR2 SYGVNS. The CDR3 is CASSEGRVVFNTEAFF. CDR3 coding DNA: TGTGCCAGCAGTGAAGGCAGGGTGGTTTTTAACACTGAAGCTTTCTTT.

J is TRBJ1-1 and V is TRBV29-1, with D maybe TRBD1 (6 bases). V lost 8 bases and J 1 base, leaving 14 bases between the germline ends. CDR1 is SQVTM and CDR2 is ANQGSEA in the germline V gene. The CDR3 consists of 13 residues. The CDR3 DNA follows: TGCAGCCCACGGGACAAAGCGAACACTGAAGCTTTCTTT. Translation: CSPRDKANTEAFF.

This clone was counted only a few times. This chain uses TRBV18 with TRBJ2-7, with D uncertain. The CDR3 has 12 amino acids. Germline V CDR1 and CDR2: KGHSH, LQKENI. V was shortened by 6 bases and J by 4 bases, with 10 bases between the two germline ends. CDR3 amino acids: CASSLAVYEQYF. The CDR3 coding sequence is TGTGCCAGCTCCCTCGCTGTATACGAGCAGTACTTC. Full variable domain (outside the CDR3, taken from reference TRBV18 and TRBJ2-7): NAGVMQNPRHLVRRRGQEARLRCSPMKGHSHVYWYRQLPEEGLKFMVYLQKENIIDESGMPKERFSAEFPKEGPSILRIQQVVRGDSAAYFCASSLAVYEQYFGPGTRLTVT.

This rearrangement joins TRBV4-1 to TRBJ2-5; D gene unclear. This CDR3 region has 15 residues. V gave up 4 bases and J gave up 4 bases, with 16 bases separating them. Germline V gene lookup returns CDR1 MGHRA and CDR2 YSYEKL. The CDR3 DNA sequence: TGCGCCAGCAGCCGAAAAGGCGAATCGGTAGAGACCCAGTACTTC. It yields the protein CASSRKGESVETQYF.

This clone was recorded a few times. The CDR3 DNA follows: TGTGCCAGTAGTATTTTGTTAGCGACCTACAATGAGCAGTTCTTC. It codes for CASSILLATYNEQFF. This sequence joins TRBV19 and TRBJ2-1; D might be TRBD2 (5 bases). V lost 3 bases to trimming and J lost 2 bases, with 11 bases between them. The length of the CDR3 is 15 residues. The germline V gene encodes CDR1 LNHDA and CDR2 SQIVND (reference sequence).

This clone was picked up a small number of times. V is TRBV2 and J is TRBJ2-3; D not certain. This CDR3 spans 12 amino acids. Trimming pared 4 bases from V and 2 bases from J, leaving 4 bases between. CDR1 is SNHLY, CDR2 FYNNEI, per germline. The CDR3 protein is CASSVNTDTQYF. For the CDR3, the DNA is TGTGCCAGCAGTGTCAACACAGATACGCAGTATTTT.

This chain joins TRBV10-2 and TRBJ2-4, with D possibly TRBD2 on 5 matching bases. The V and J ends lost 3 bases and 0 bases respectively, with 12 bases between them. Germline CDR1 WSHSY, CDR2 SAAADI. The CDR3 sequence is 16 residues long. CDR3 sequence reads: CASSDYGGLAKNIQYF. The DNA of the CDR3 is TGCGCCAGCAGTGATTACGGTGGACTAGCCAAAAACATTCAGTACTTC.

CDR3 loop: CASSQVTTGTGGRYYNEQFF. The DNA of the CDR3 is TGTGCCAGCAGCCAAGTTACCACCGGGACAGGGGGCCGGTACTACAATGAGCAGTTCTTC. This chain joins TRBV4-2 and TRBJ2-1; 12 nucleotides agree with TRBD1. Germline CDR1 is LGHNA and CDR2 is YNFKEQ. The CDR3 runs 20 residues. V dropped 1 base and J dropped 3; count of bases not matched to a gene: 13.

This clone was counted between two and nine times. This chain links TRBV7-2 with TRBJ2-7, with D perhaps matching TRBD1 (5 bases). The CDR3 covers 14 residues. Germline CDR1 and CDR2: SGHTA and FQGNSA. Trimming took off 1 base at V and 6 bases at J, with 13 bases between the two ends. The CDR3 is CASSLVSLGVEQYF. Written as DNA, the CDR3 is TGTGCCAGCAGCTTAGTCTCATTAGGGGTCGAGCAGTACTTC.

J is TRBJ2-1 and V is TRBV15; tentative D call: TRBD1 (5 bases). Trimming cost V 0 bases and J 9 bases, with 12 bases left between them. CDR1 is LNHNV, CDR2 YYDKDF, per germline (reference sequence). The CDR3 runs 14 residues. The chain's CDR3 is CATSRDLGAIEQFF. In DNA form, the CDR3 reads TGTGCCACCAGCAGAGATTTAGGGGCTATTGAGCAGTTCTTC.

This clone was found once. The V gene is TRBV7-9, the J gene TRBJ2-1; 8 positions agree with TRBD2. Per the germline V gene, CDR1 is SEHNR and CDR2 is FQNEAQ (reference sequence). The CDR3 runs to 16 residues. V lost 2 bases and J lost 12; bases outside the gene matches: 15. CDR3 in DNA: TGTGCCAGCAGCTTAACCGACGTGTTAGCGGGGTTGACGCAGTTCTTC. This encodes CASSLTDVLAGLTQFF.

The chain carries TRBV28 and TRBJ1-2, with D possibly matching TRBD1 (6 bases). The CDR3 loop spans 15 amino acids. V shed 5 bases and J shed 3 bases, with 16 bases lying between them. Germline CDR1 and CDR2: MDHEN and SYDVKM. The CDR3 nucleotides are TGTGCCAGCAGTCCCCAAGACAGGTTGGACTATGGCTACACCTTC. It translates to CASSPQDRLDYGYTF.

This clone was found once. The gene calls are TRBV5-6 and TRBJ1-1; D unresolved. Germline CDR1 SGHDT, CDR2 YYEEEE. The V end lost 1 base, the J end lost 3 bases, and 10 bases lay between the germline ends. CDR3 length equals 14 residues. The CDR3: CASSLLRGDTEAFF. The CDR3 nucleotides are TGTGCCAGCAGCTTGCTACGGGGAGACACTGAAGCTTTCTTT.

The chain links TRBV7-2 to TRBJ1-5, with D perhaps matching TRBD1 (5 bases). The CDR3 has 15 amino acids. Trimming pared 5 bases from V and 3 bases from J, leaving 14 bases between. CDR1 is SGHTA, CDR2 FQGNSA, per germline. The CDR3 spells CASSLSGLNNQPQHF. CDR3 nucleotide sequence: TGTGCCAGCAGCCTCTCGGGGCTGAACAATCAGCCCCAGCATTTT.

Only one count was recorded for this clone. The chain recombines TRBV28 with TRBJ2-7; TRBD1 might be the D (5 bases). The CDR3 extends over 12 amino acids. V dropped 11 bases and J dropped 4 bases, with 15 bases sitting between them. From germline, CDR1 is MDHEN and CDR2 SYDVKM. The CDR3 DNA reads as TGTGCCGGCAAGGGCCCAGGGTACGAGCAGTACTTC. Encoded protein: CAGKGPGYEQYF. Using reference TRBV28 and TRBJ2-7 for the parts outside the CDR3, the full variable domain is DVKVTQSSRYLVKRTGEKVFLECVQDMDHENMFWYRQDPGLGLRLIYFSYDVKMKEKGDIPEGYSVSREKKERFSLILESASTNQTSMYLCAGKGPGYEQYFGPGTRLTVT.

A note on this clone: Additional DNA sequences in this sample encode the identical CDR3. This chain uses TRBV2 with TRBJ2-1; 13 bases fit TRBD2. Germline V gene data show CDR1 as SNHLY and CDR2 as FYNNEI. The ends lost 6 bases at V and 5 bases at J; junction bases unmatched: 4. This CDR3 has 15 amino acids. CDR3 sequence reads: CASRQLAGGDNEQFF. The CDR3 nucleotides are TGTGCCAGCAGACAACTAGCGGGGGGGGACAATGAGCAGTTCTTC. Drawing the rest from reference TRBV2 and TRBJ2-1, the complete variable domain is EPEVTQTPSHQVTQMGQEVILRCVPISNHLYFYWYRQILGQKVEFLVSFYNNEISEKSEIFDDQFSVERPDGSNFTLKIRSTKLEDSAMYFCASRQLAGGDNEQFFGPGTRLTVL.

The V gene is TRBV10-3, the J gene TRBJ1-1; D gene unclear. CDR1 is ENHRY and CDR2 is SYGVKD in the germline V gene. V was clipped by 0 bases and J by 0 bases, with 11 bases between them. This CDR3 spans 16 amino acids. The CDR3 here is CAISESDGGLNTEAFF. The CDR3 DNA sequence: TGTGCCATCAGTGAGTCTGATGGCGGATTGAACACTGAAGCTTTCTTT.

The V gene is TRBV20-1, the J gene TRBJ2-7; TRBD1 matches 7 bases. CDR3 size: 11 residues. Trimming removed 5 bases from V and 5 bases from J; junction bases left unmatched: 3. Germline loops: CDR1 DFQATT, CDR2 SNEGSKA (reference sequence). The CDR3 DNA reads as TGCAGTGCTGGGACAGATAACGAGCAGTACTTC. This codes for CSAGTDNEQYF.

This clone showed up just a few times. This chain connects TRBV13 to TRBJ2-7, with TRBD1 matching 8 bases. CDR3 length equals 14 residues. The V gene end was trimmed by 6 bases and the J gene end by 3 bases; junction bases not matched to a gene: 7. Germline CDR1 is PRHDT and CDR2 is FYEKMQ (reference sequence). The CDR3 is CASRSGQGNYEQYF. The CDR3 region has the DNA TGTGCCAGCAGGTCAGGACAGGGTAACTACGAGCAGTACTTC.

The chain has TRBV2 and TRBJ1-5; D is unresolved. CDR3 length equals 15 residues. Per the germline V gene, CDR1 is SNHLY and CDR2 is FYNNEI. Trimming took 4 bases from V and 0 from J, leaving 10 bases between them. CDR3 bases: TGTGCCAGCAGTGGGAGTGTATATAGCAATCAGCCCCAGCATTTT. Its protein product is CASSGSVYSNQPQHF.

V is TRBV19 and J is TRBJ1-1; 10 bases fit TRBD1. V shed 4 bases, J shed 5 bases, and the junction held 4 bases outside the gene matches. Germline V lookup: CDR1 LNHDA, CDR2 SQIVND (reference sequence). The CDR3 has 14 amino acids. The CDR3 DNA is TGTGCCAGTAGTACCCGACAGGGGGCGACTGAAGCTTTCTTT. Encoded protein: CASSTRQGATEAFF.

CDR3 DNA: TGCGCCAGCAGCTGGGCCAGCGGGCCACTCAATGAGCAGTTCTTC. Its translation is CASSWASGPLNEQFF. The chain joins TRBV5-1 to TRBJ2-1, with a tentative D call TRBD2 (6 bases). Trimming stripped 3 bases from V and 6 bases from J, with 16 bases between. The germline CDR1 and CDR2 sequences are SGHRS and YFSETQ. CDR3 length: 15 residues. The variable domain in full, completed from reference TRBV5-1 and TRBJ2-1, reads KAGVTQTPRYLIKTRGQQVTLSCSPISGHRSVSWYQQTPGQGLQFLFEYFSETQRNKGNFPGRFSGRQFSNSRSEMNVSTLELGDSALYLCASSWASGPLNEQFFGPGTRLTVL.